This entry lists 2 T cell receptor beta chains sequenced from one sample in a study of blood T cells in healthy people across ages. Next came a second PCR, run for about 7 to 11 cycles, which used a sample-barcoded 5' primer along with a J-beta primer mix. Using its own MiXCR run on the 5' RACE reads, TCRdb lists one record per CDR3 protein. The sample carries about 1.7 million distinct CDR3 sequences, roughly 28% recorded once. The material sequenced was blood. Source of these receptors: a woman in her 30s in good health.

This clonotype turned up a few times. The V gene is TRBV28, the J gene TRBJ2-7, with 10 bases matching TRBD2. From germline, CDR1 is MDHEN and CDR2 SYDVKM. This CDR3 region has 15 residues. Trimming cost V 2 bases and J 9 bases; bases outside gene matches: 10. CDR3 nucleotides: TGTGCCAGCAGTTTAACGCTAGCGGGGGCCCGGGGGCAGTACTTC. Its translation is CASSLTLAGARGQYF.

This clonotype was seen more than once but under ten times. V is TRBV7-2 and J is TRBJ2-2; possible D gene TRBD1, 5 bases. The CDR3 contains 14 residues. The V and J ends lost 5 bases and 6 bases respectively, with 13 bases between them. Germline CDR1 SGHTA, CDR2 FQGNSA. Written as DNA, the CDR3 is TGTGCCAGCAGCACTTGGGGCCGCGCCGGGGAGCTGTTTTTT. Residues: CASSTWGRAGELFF. Complete variable domain (other parts from reference TRBV7-2 and TRBJ2-2): GAGVSQSPSNKVTEKGKDVELRCDPISGHTALYWYRQSLGQGLEFLIYFQGNSAPDKSGLPSDRFSAERTGGSVSTLTIQRTQQEDSAVYLCASSTWGRAGELFFGEGSRLTVL.